This TCR beta chain was profiled in a study of blood T cells in healthy people across ages. Overall study results and limits: Significant beta diversity loss was already apparent by age around 36, declining roughly linearly.

Next came a second PCR, run for about 7 to 11 cycles, which used a sample-barcoded 5' primer along with a J-beta primer mix. From the 5' RACE reads, TCRdb called clonotypes with MiXCR, one entry per CDR3 protein. This sample carries 710,000 or so distinct CDR3 sequences, about 30% of them seen once, and the ten largest clones take 15% to 19%. This clonotype was observed a handful of times. Its specificity is unknown. Each of the donors had roughly 10 milliliters of peripheral blood drawn into EDTA-treated Vacutainer tubes. The germline gives CDR1 GTSNPN, CDR2 SVGIG (reference sequence). Trimming shortened V by 2 bases and J by 1 base, and 17 bases separated the two germline ends. This CDR3 comprises 16 residues.

Sequencing used blood. The source is a woman of 80 years or more in good health. The chain couples TRBV30 to TRBJ1-1; tentative D call: TRBD1 (6 bases). The CDR3 loop reads CAWSPMPRGENTEAFF. CDR3 DNA: TGTGCCTGGAGTCCAATGCCTAGGGGGGAGAACACTGAAGCTTTCTTT.